This TCR beta chain appears in the sequencing data of a study of T cell responses to AZD1222 COVID-19 vaccine. Trimming took 1 base from V and 2 from J, leaving 12 bases between them. CDR3 size: 16 residues. Looked up from germline, CDR1 is LGHDT and CDR2 is YNNKEL (reference sequence). General study points: Most donors were white British and more were female, and clonal diversity was possibly underestimated. Seropositivity was recorded at baseline in only 6 or 7 AZD1222 recipients. Scientists sampled the repertoires only once the peak T cell response had passed.

Some clones are missing from TCRdb's copy, which holds only in-frame ones; the method was immunoSEQ multiplex PCR. The sample has about 180,000 clones; around 90% are singletons. For this clone: Its antigen is not known.

This specimen was peripheral blood, taken on day 0 of AZD1222 vaccination. The TCR sequence derives from an adult in good health. This chain joins TRBV3-1 (or the pseudogene TRBV3-2) and TRBJ1-3; D is uncertain. CDR3: CASSQVPFRTGNTIYF. The CDR3, as DNA: TGTGCCAGCAGCCAAGTGCCTTTTAGGACTGGAAACACCATATATTTT.